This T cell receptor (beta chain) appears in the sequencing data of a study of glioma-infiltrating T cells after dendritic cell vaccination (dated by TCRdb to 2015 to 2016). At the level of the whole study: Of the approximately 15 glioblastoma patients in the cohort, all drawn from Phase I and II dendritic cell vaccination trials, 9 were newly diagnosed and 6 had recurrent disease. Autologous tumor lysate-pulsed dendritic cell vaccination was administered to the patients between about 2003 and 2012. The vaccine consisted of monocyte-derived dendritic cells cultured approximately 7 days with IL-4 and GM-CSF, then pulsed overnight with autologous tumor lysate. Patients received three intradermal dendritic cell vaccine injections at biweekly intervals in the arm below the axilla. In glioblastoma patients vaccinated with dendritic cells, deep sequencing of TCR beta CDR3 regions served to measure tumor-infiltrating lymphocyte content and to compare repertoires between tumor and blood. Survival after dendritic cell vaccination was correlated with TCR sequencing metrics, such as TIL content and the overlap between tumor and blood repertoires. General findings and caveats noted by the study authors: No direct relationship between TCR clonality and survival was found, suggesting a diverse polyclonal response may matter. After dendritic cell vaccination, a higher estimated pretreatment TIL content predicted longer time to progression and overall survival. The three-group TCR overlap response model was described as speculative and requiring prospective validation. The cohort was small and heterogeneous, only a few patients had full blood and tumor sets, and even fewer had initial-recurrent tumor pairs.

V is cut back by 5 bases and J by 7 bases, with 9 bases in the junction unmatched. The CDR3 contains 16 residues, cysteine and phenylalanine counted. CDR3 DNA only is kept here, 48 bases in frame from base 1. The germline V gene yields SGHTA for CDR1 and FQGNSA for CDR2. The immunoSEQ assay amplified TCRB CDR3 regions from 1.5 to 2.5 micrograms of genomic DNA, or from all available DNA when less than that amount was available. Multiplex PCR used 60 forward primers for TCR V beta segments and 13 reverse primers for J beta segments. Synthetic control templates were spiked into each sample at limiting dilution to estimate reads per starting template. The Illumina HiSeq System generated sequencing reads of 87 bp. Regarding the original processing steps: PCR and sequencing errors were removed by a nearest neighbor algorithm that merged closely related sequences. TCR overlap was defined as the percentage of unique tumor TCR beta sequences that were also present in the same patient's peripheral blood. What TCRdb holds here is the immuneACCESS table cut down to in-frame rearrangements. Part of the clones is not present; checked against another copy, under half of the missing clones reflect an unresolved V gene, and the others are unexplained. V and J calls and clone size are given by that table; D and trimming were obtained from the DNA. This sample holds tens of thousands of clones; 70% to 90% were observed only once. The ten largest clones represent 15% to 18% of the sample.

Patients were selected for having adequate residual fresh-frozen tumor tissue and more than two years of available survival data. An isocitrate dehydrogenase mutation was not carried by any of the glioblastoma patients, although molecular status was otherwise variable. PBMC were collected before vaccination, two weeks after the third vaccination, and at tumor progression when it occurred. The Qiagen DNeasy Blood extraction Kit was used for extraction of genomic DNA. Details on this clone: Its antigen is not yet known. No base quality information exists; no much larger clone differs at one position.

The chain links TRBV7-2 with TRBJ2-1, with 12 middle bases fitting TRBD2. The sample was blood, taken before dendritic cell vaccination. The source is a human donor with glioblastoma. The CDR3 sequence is CASSLQWTSGVNEQFF. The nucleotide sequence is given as TGTGCCAGCAGCCTCCAATGGACTAGCGGGGTAAATGAGCAGTTCTTC.